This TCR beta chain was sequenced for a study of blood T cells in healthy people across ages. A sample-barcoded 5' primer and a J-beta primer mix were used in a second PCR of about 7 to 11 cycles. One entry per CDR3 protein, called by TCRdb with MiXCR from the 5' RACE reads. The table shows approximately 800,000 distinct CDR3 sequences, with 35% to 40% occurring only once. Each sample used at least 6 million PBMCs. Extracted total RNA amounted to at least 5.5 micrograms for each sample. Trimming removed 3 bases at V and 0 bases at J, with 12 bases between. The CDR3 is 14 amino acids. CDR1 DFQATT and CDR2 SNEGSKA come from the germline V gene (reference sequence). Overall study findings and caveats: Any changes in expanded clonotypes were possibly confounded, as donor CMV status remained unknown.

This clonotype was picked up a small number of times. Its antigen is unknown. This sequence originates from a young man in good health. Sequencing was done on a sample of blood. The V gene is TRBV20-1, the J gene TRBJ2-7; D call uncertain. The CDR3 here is CSASAQSSSYEQYF. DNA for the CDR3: TGCAGTGCTAGCGCCCAGTCTAGCTCCTACGAGCAGTACTTC.